Here is one T cell receptor beta chain with its context. Time point reported: newly diagnosed, previously untreated cHL patient sample. Purification of CD4+ T cells from thawed PBMCs was performed via magnetic negative selection. This record belongs to a study of PD-1 blockade in classical Hodgkin lymphoma. V shed 1 base and J shed 7 bases, with 14 bases lying between them. CDR3 length: 14 residues. The germline V gene encodes CDR1 SEHNR and CDR2 FQNEAQ (reference sequence). Data came from immunoSEQ multiplex PCR; TCRdb stores just in-frame clones and leaves some out. The data hold approximately 20,000 clones, with about 85% observed a single time.

V is TRBV7-9 and J is TRBJ2-7; a weak D match, TRBD2 (5 bases). The material sequenced was CD4+ T cells from blood. The clonotype comes from a human donor with classical Hodgkin lymphoma. The CDR3 here is CASSLGGSDAEQYF. In DNA, the CDR3 is TGTGCCAGCAGCTTAGGAGGGTCCGACGCGGAGCAGTACTTC.